These 22 T cell receptor beta chains were all obtained from the same sample, sequenced in a study of cytomegalovirus exposure and HLA in healthy donors. PCR was performed using 60 Vbeta and 13 Jbeta primers. Profiling relied on immunoSEQ multiplex PCR, and the TCRdb table lists in-frame clones only, not all of them. The sample holds approximately 160,000 clones; 60% to 85% are singletons and the top ten take around 3.1%. Sequenced sample: PBMCs. These receptors all come from a woman aged 45-65 years in good health and CMV-seropositive.

The chain recombines TRBV7-8 with TRBJ2-3; no clear D gene. Per the germline V gene, CDR1 is SGHVS and CDR2 is FQNEAQ. This CDR3 region has 14 residues. Trimming stripped 1 base from V and 0 bases from J, with 5 bases between. CDR3 residues: CASSLGASTDTQYF. The CDR3 DNA reads TGTGCCAGCAGCTTAGGGGCGAGCACAGATACGCAGTATTTT.

J is TRBJ1-1 and V is TRBV7-9, with a weak D call TRBD1 (6 bases). Germline V gene lookup returns CDR1 SEHNR and CDR2 FQNEAQ (reference sequence). The CDR3 loop spans 11 amino acids. V gave up 2 bases and J gave up 10 bases, with 8 bases separating them. For the CDR3, the DNA is TGTGCCAGCAGCTTACAGGGGAGAGCTTTCTTT. This encodes CASSLQGRAFF.

The V and J genes are TRBV10-3 and TRBJ1-1; 8 bases are a match to TRBD1. Germline V gene data show CDR1 as ENHRY and CDR2 as SYGVKD. V was clipped by 7 bases and J by 3 bases; unmatched bases: 1. This CDR3 region has 12 residues. CDR3 bases: TGTGCCATCAAACAGGGGGACACTGAAGCTTTCTTT. It translates to CAIKQGDTEAFF.

V gene TRBV10-3 combines with J gene TRBJ2-7, with a possible D match to TRBD1 (6 bases). The CDR3 covers 15 residues. The V gene's germline CDR1 is ENHRY and CDR2 SYGVKD. The ends were cut back, 10 bases at V and 0 bases at J, with 19 bases in the middle. As DNA, the CDR3 is TGTGCCAGTGCCCTATCGTTGGGACACTCCTACGAGCAGTACTTC. It translates to CASALSLGHSYEQYF.

This clone was picked up one time. V gene TRBV7-2 combines with J gene TRBJ2-1; D is uncertain. Germline V gene lookup returns CDR1 SGHTA and CDR2 FQGNSA. The CDR3 extends over 15 amino acids. Trimming removed 1 base from V and 0 bases from J, with 7 bases in between. For the CDR3, the DNA is TGTGCCAGCAGCTTAGACGCTAGCTCCTACAATGAGCAGTTCTTC. This translates into CASSLDASSYNEQFF.

The CDR3 DNA follows: TGTGCCAGCAGCTTGGATCTAGCGGGGGCCAGGGAGACCCAGTACTTC. It is translated as CASSLDLAGARETQYF. The genes are TRBV7-2 and TRBJ2-5; 10 bases map to TRBD2. The germline CDR1 and CDR2 sequences are SGHTA and FQGNSA. This CDR3 comprises 16 residues. J gave up 5 bases and V 3 bases, and 9 bases lay outside the gene matches. Full variable domain (remainder filled in from reference TRBV7-2 and TRBJ2-5): GAGVSQSPSNKVTEKGKDVELRCDPISGHTALYWYRQSLGQGLEFLIYFQGNSAPDKSGLPSDRFSAERTGGSVSTLTIQRTQQEDSAVYLCASSLDLAGARETQYFGPGTRLLVL.

This chain joins TRBV4-3 and TRBJ2-1; 7 nucleotides line up with TRBD1. The CDR3 covers 16 residues. V was clipped by 5 bases and J by 2 bases; unmatched bases: 9. The germline CDR1 and CDR2 sequences are LGHNA and YSLEER. The CDR3 DNA reads as TGCGCCAGCAGCTACACCCTCGGGACAGCCTACAATGAGCAGTTCTTC. Protein sequence: CASSYTLGTAYNEQFF.

This chain joins TRBV6-4 and TRBJ1-4; the D is unclear. The CDR3 totals 15 residues. V lost 4 bases, J lost 1 base, and 10 bases lay in between. Germline CDR1 is MRHNA and CDR2 is SNTAGT. CDR3 nucleotides: TGTGCCAGCAGTGGAAACGCCGGAACTAATGAAAAACTGTTTTTT. Its translation is CASSGNAGTNEKLFF.

Turning to this clone: At one end, the junction sequence differs from germline, possibly due to a read error. For the CDR3, the DNA is TGTGCCTGGAGTAGGGGCCGACTAGCCAAAAACAGTCAGTACTTC. It translates to CAWSRGRLAKNSQYF. The gene calls are TRBV30 and TRBJ2-4; 7 positions agree with TRBD2. Germline V gene sequence: CDR1 GTSNPN, CDR2 SVGIG (reference sequence). This CDR3 contains 15 residues.

J is TRBJ2-1 and V is TRBV4-2, with 8 nucleotides matching TRBD2. V lost 2 bases to trimming and J lost 7 bases; unmatched junction nucleotides: 10. CDR1 and CDR2 from the germline V gene are LGHNA and YNFKEQ. The CDR3 loop spans 16 amino acids. The CDR3 protein is CASSQRAGGNENEQFF. The CDR3 DNA sequence: TGTGCCAGCAGCCAACGGGCGGGAGGAAATGAGAATGAGCAGTTCTTC.

This chain joins TRBV6-5 and TRBJ2-1; 10 bases match TRBD2. CDR1 and CDR2 from the germline V gene are MNHEY and SVGAGI. J was trimmed by 0 bases and V by 6 bases; bases with no gene match: 2. The CDR3 has 15 residues. The CDR3 coding sequence is TGTGCCAGCAGGTTAGCGGGGGGCTCCTACAATGAGCAGTTCTTC. The encoded protein is CASRLAGGSYNEQFF.

This rearrangement joins TRBV19 to TRBJ1-2; D may be TRBD1 (6 bases). V lost 7 bases, J lost 4 bases, and 19 bases lay in between. Per the germline V gene, CDR1 is LNHDA and CDR2 is SQIVND (reference sequence). The CDR3 runs 15 residues. As DNA, the CDR3 is TGTGCCAGTATAGGACAGACGCTTGCCCCCTATGGCTACACCTTC. As protein: CASIGQTLAPYGYTF.

This chain uses TRBV5-4 with TRBJ2-5, with 11 bases that match TRBD1. J gave up 2 bases and V 4 bases, and 4 bases lay outside the gene matches. The CDR3 spans 15 residues. Germline values: CDR1 SGHNT, CDR2 YYREEE (reference sequence). Written as DNA, the CDR3 is TGTGCCAGCAGCCGGACAGGGGGCAGGCAAGAGACCCAGTACTTC. This translates into CASSRTGGRQETQYF.

As to this clone: The junction does not match germline at one end; this may be a read error. The sample carries other DNA sequences with the same CDR3. This chain links TRBV14 with TRBJ1-2; tentatively, D is TRBD1 (6 bases). Germline V gives CDR1 SGHDN, CDR2 FVKESK. The CDR3 is 13 amino acids. Here the CDR3 reads CASSQTGSWGYTF. In DNA, the CDR3 is TGCGCCAGCAGCCAAACAGGGAGTTGGGGCTACACCTTC. Together with reference TRBV14 and TRBJ1-2, the CDR3 gives the full variable domain: EAGVTQFPSHSVIEKGQTVTLRCDPISGHDNLYWYRRVMGKEIKFLLHFVKESKQDESGMPNNRFLAERTGGTYSTLKVQPAELEDSGVYFCASSQTGSWGYTFGSGTRLTVV.

In its sample, this clone was seen many times. This CDR3 is CATWTGEASGFYGYTF. The CDR3 nucleotides are TGTGCCACATGGACAGGGGAGGCTTCGGGCTTCTATGGCTACACCTTC. The J gene is TRBJ1-2, the V gene TRBV19; 9 bases are shared with TRBD1. This CDR3 is built from 16 residues. Germline V lookup: CDR1 LNHDA, CDR2 SQIVND (reference sequence). V lost 10 bases and J lost 4; bases outside the gene matches: 16.

The CDR3 protein is CAIGAAGETQYF. The CDR3 bases are TGTGCCATCGGGGCTGCGGGGGAGACCCAGTACTTC. The rearrangement joins TRBV27 to TRBJ2-5; a weak D match, TRBD2 (6 bases). The CDR3 has 12 residues. Trimming removed 10 bases from V and 5 bases from J, with 14 bases in between. The V gene's germline CDR1 is MNHEY and CDR2 SMNVEV (reference sequence).

The chain combines TRBV9 with TRBJ2-2; 9 nucleotides match TRBD2. In germline, CDR1 is SGDLS, CDR2 YYNGEE. The CDR3 spans 16 residues. V was clipped by 0 bases and J by 6 bases; unmatched bases: 6. The CDR3 bases are TGTGCCAGCAGCGTAGGGGCGGGAGGGCCACCCGGGGAGCTGTTTTTT. Its protein is CASSVGAGGPPGELFF.

The genes are TRBV4-1 and TRBJ1-2; 9 bases fit TRBD1. The CDR3 runs 16 residues. The trim removed 2 bases at V and 8 bases at J, leaving 12 bases unmatched. Looked up from germline, CDR1 is MGHRA and CDR2 is YSYEKL. CDR3 amino acids: CASSQPRDRADGGYTF. CDR3 DNA sequence: TGCGCCAGCAGCCAACCGAGGGACAGGGCTGACGGGGGCTACACCTTC.

The chain couples TRBV30 to TRBJ2-1; D might be TRBD2 (6 bases). The CDR3 covers 13 residues. Germline V gene data show CDR1 as GTSNPN and CDR2 as SVGIG (reference sequence). Deletions cut 6 bases from V and 3 bases from J, with 12 bases between. The CDR3 loop is CACPGLHYNEQFF. CDR3 coding DNA: TGTGCCTGCCCGGGACTCCACTACAATGAGCAGTTCTTC.

The J gene is TRBJ1-1, the V gene TRBV28; 7 bases align to TRBD1. This CDR3 is 15 amino acids long. The germline V gene has CDR1 MDHEN and CDR2 SYDVKM. Trimming took 3 bases from V and 3 from J; bases not matched to a gene: 7. The CDR3: CASSFPQGGYTEAFF. The CDR3 DNA sequence: TGTGCCAGCAGTTTCCCCCAGGGGGGCTACACTGAAGCTTTCTTT.

This chain uses TRBV5-1 with TRBJ2-3, with TRBD2 matching 8 bases. CDR3 length: 15 residues. Unmatched junction bases numbered 5, after V lost 4 bases and J lost 1 base. Per the germline V gene, CDR1 is SGHRS and CDR2 is YFSETQ. The CDR3 nucleotides read TGCGCCAGCAGCGGCATCGGGGGGGGCACAGATACGCAGTATTTT. It encodes CASSGIGGGTDTQYF. The whole variable domain, remainder taken from reference TRBV5-1 and TRBJ2-3, is KAGVTQTPRYLIKTRGQQVTLSCSPISGHRSVSWYQQTPGQGLQFLFEYFSETQRNKGNFPGRFSGRQFSNSRSEMNVSTLELGDSALYLCASSGIGGGTDTQYFGPGTRLTVL.

The CDR3 protein is CASNVRQGRDGYTF. In nucleotides, the CDR3 is TGTGCCAGCAACGTCAGACAGGGAAGGGATGGCTACACCTTC. The chain couples TRBV6-6 to TRBJ1-2; TRBD1 matches 7 bases. The CDR3 consists of 14 residues. V gave up 7 bases and J gave up 6 bases; unmatched junction bases: 11. CDR1 is MNHNY, CDR2 SVGAGI, per germline (reference sequence).